These 21 T cell receptor beta chains were sequenced from one sample in a study of a mutant IDH1 vaccine in newly diagnosed glioma. Profiled with immunoSEQ multiplex PCR; TCRdb holds only in-frame clones, not every one. This table has 20,000 to 25,000 clones, 70% to 90% appearing once. This sample's time point: baseline, week 1 (first vaccination visit). Documented treatment: pre-vaccination baseline after standard-of-care therapy. The starting material was PBMCs, obtained from a glioma patient treated with radiotherapy, temozolomide or both. These receptor sequences come from a middle-aged man with glioma.

The chain carries TRBV4-3 and TRBJ1-3; the D gene is possibly TRBD1 (6 bases). The CDR3 runs 16 residues. Trimming pared 0 bases from V and 0 bases from J, leaving 9 bases between. Germline CDR1 reads LGHNA; CDR2 reads YSLEER. The CDR3 here is CASSQDGQISGNTIYF. The DNA of the CDR3 is TGCGCCAGCAGCCAAGATGGACAGATCTCTGGAAACACCATATATTTT.

The rearrangement joins TRBV6-1 to TRBJ1-1; tentatively, D is TRBD1 (6 bases). V lost 6 bases and J lost 4, with 15 bases in between. Germline V gives CDR1 MNHNS, CDR2 SASEGT. This CDR3 spans 14 amino acids. The CDR3 DNA reads as TGTGCCAGCAGAGAATACAGGGACGGCACTGAAGCTTTCTTT. Translated, it gives CASREYRDGTEAFF.

In this sample, this clone turned up a few times. The chain employs TRBV2 and TRBJ2-7; 9 bases line up with TRBD1. The CDR3 length is 12 residues. Germline-derived CDR1 and CDR2 are SNHLY and FYNNEI. With V trimmed by 6 bases and J by 6 bases, 3 bases remained unmatched. The CDR3 protein is CASRETGGEQYV. CDR3 nucleotides: TGTGCCAGCAGGGAGACAGGGGGCGAGCAGTACGTC.

The chain couples TRBV6-1 to TRBJ1-5; the D gene is possibly TRBD1 (5 bases). This CDR3 is 15 amino acids long. CDR1 and CDR2 from the germline V gene are MNHNS and SASEGT. Trimming took off 6 bases at V and 1 base at J, with 13 bases between the two ends. CDR3 nucleotides: TGTGCCAGCAGCCCATCCCCAGGGAGCAATCAGCCCCAGCATTTT. Its translation: CASSPSPGSNQPQHF.

This rearrangement joins TRBV5-1 to TRBJ1-2, with 10 nucleotides matching TRBD1. The trim removed 3 bases at V and 3 bases at J, leaving 11 bases unmatched. Germline V lookup: CDR1 SGHRS, CDR2 YFSETQ. This CDR3 spans 17 amino acids. This CDR3 is CASSSQPGQGSDYGYTF. The CDR3 DNA reads as TGCGCCAGCAGCTCTCAACCGGGACAGGGGAGTGACTATGGCTACACCTTC.

The CDR3 spells CATRRGSTEAFF. CDR3 nucleotides: TGTGCCACCAGACGGGGGAGTACTGAAGCTTTCTTT. This rearrangement joins TRBV6-1 to TRBJ1-1; D may be TRBD1 (5 bases). Deletions cut 10 bases from V and 5 bases from J, with 14 bases between. Germline V gene lookup returns CDR1 MNHNS and CDR2 SASEGT. The CDR3 covers 12 residues.

The chain links TRBV6-1 to TRBJ2-3; unclear D gene. The V gene lost 5 bases and the J gene lost 2 bases, with 11 bases spanning the gap. Germline V CDR1 and CDR2: MNHNS, SASEGT. CDR3 length: 14 amino acids. The CDR3 DNA is TGTGCCAGCAGTCCCGGCTGGGCCACAGATACGCAGTATTTT. This codes for CASSPGWATDTQYF.

The rearrangement joins TRBV19 to TRBJ1-5; D is possibly TRBD1 (5 bases). In germline, CDR1 is LNHDA, CDR2 SQIVND (reference sequence). Deletions cut 5 bases from V and 4 bases from J, with 15 bases between. The CDR3 has 15 residues. CDR3 sequence reads: CASSVGGVWNQPQHF. The DNA for the CDR3 is TGTGCCAGTAGTGTTGGAGGGGTTTGGAATCAGCCCCAGCATTTT.

The genes are TRBV4-2 and TRBJ1-3, with a possible D match to TRBD1 (6 bases). This CDR3 comprises 16 residues. Trimming stripped 1 base from V and 5 bases from J, with 15 bases between. Germline V gene sequence: CDR1 LGHNA, CDR2 YNFKEQ. The CDR3 protein is CASSQVPGGGRNTIYF. CDR3 nucleotide sequence: TGTGCCAGCAGCCAAGTCCCGGGGGGCGGAAGAAACACCATATATTTT.

The gene calls are TRBV2 and TRBJ2-2; D uncertain. V was trimmed by 10 bases and J by 6 bases, leaving 15 bases between them. The CDR3 loop spans 13 amino acids. Germline assignment: CDR1 SNHLY and CDR2 FYNNEI. The CDR3 spells CATRVGRPGELFF. CDR3 nucleotide sequence: TGTGCCACCCGGGTGGGCAGGCCCGGGGAGCTGTTTTTT.

The chain links TRBV19 to TRBJ2-2; either TRBD1 or TRBD2 may fit D (6 bases each). The CDR3 extends over 16 amino acids. Deletions cut 5 bases from V and 5 bases from J, with 18 bases between. Germline lookup yields CDR1 LNHDA and CDR2 SQIVND (reference sequence). The CDR3 region is CASSRGKDRSTGELFF. The CDR3 DNA reads as TGTGCCAGTAGTCGGGGGAAGGACAGATCGACCGGGGAGCTGTTTTTT.

This CDR3 is CASRGEETQYF. The CDR3, as DNA: TGCGCCAGCAGGGGGGAGGAGACCCAGTACTTC. The chain is built from TRBV5-1 and TRBJ2-5, with D perhaps given as TRBD1 or TRBD2 (5 bases each). CDR1 is SGHRS, CDR2 YFSETQ, per germline. CDR3 length: 11 residues. The V end was cut by 5 bases, the J end by 5 bases, with 7 bases between.

This clone is termed medium-sized (0.01 to 0.1%). This chain uses TRBV29-1 with TRBJ2-5; 9 positions match TRBD1. Looked up from germline, CDR1 is SQVTM and CDR2 is ANQGSEA. The CDR3 length is 15 residues. V gave up 2 bases and J gave up 2 bases; unmatched junction bases: 6. CDR3 protein: CSVERDRDTQETQYF. The DNA for the CDR3 is TGCAGCGTTGAAAGGGACAGGGACACTCAAGAGACCCAGTACTTC.

The chain is built from TRBV6-6 and TRBJ2-7; D unclear. V gave up 5 bases and J gave up 1 base, with 9 bases separating them. This CDR3 has 13 residues. The germline gives CDR1 MNHNY, CDR2 SVGAGI (reference sequence). The CDR3 region is CASSTGLSYEQYV. The CDR3 DNA reads TGTGCCAGCAGTACCGGGCTTTCCTACGAGCAGTACGTC.

The V call is TRBV7-9, the J call TRBJ1-1, with D unresolved. This CDR3 region has 15 residues. V was pared by 2 bases and J by 1 base, with 11 bases between. Germline-derived CDR1 and CDR2 are SEHNR and FQNEAQ (reference sequence). The CDR3 protein is CASSLWETGNTEAFF. The CDR3 coding sequence is TGTGCCAGCAGCTTATGGGAGACGGGGAACACTGAAGCTTTCTTT.

This rearrangement joins TRBV7-2 to TRBJ2-7, with D perhaps TRBD1 (6 bases). CDR1 and CDR2 (germline): SGHTA, FQGNSA. V was clipped by 5 bases and J by 0 bases, with 17 bases between them. The CDR3 length is 16 residues. CDR3 coding DNA: TGTGCCAGCAGCCCAAACGACGGGACAACCTCCTACGAGCAGTACTTC. It translates to CASSPNDGTTSYEQYF. The full variable domain, its missing parts supplied by reference TRBV7-2 and TRBJ2-7, is GAGVSQSPSNKVTEKGKDVELRCDPISGHTALYWYRQSLGQGLEFLIYFQGNSAPDKSGLPSDRFSAERTGGSVSTLTIQRTQQEDSAVYLCASSPNDGTTSYEQYFGPGTRLTVT.

V and J are TRBV7-9 and TRBJ1-4; D remains unclear. The CDR3 has 16 residues. Germline V CDR1 and CDR2: SEHNR, FQNEAQ (reference sequence). The V end lost 0 bases, the J end lost 0 bases, and 8 bases lay between the germline ends. The CDR3 sequence is CASSLASTATNEKLFF. The CDR3 DNA sequence: TGTGCCAGCAGCTTAGCCTCAACAGCAACTAATGAAAAACTGTTTTTT.

By frequency in the sample, this clone is medium-sized. This sequence joins TRBV5-4 and TRBJ1-1; possibly TRBD1 for D (5 bases). V gave up 4 bases and J gave up 3 bases, with 19 bases separating them. CDR1 SGHNT and CDR2 YYREEE come from the germline V gene (reference sequence). The CDR3 has 16 amino acids. The CDR3 here is CASSRENTGGHTEAFF. CDR3 coding DNA: TGTGCCAGCAGCCGCGAGAATACAGGAGGGCACACTGAAGCTTTCTTT.

V and J are TRBV11-2 and TRBJ2-5; 7 bases match TRBD2. The length of the CDR3 is 14 residues. The germline gives CDR1 SGHAT, CDR2 FQNNGV. V dropped 7 bases and J dropped 5; count of bases not matched to a gene: 10. This chain's CDR3 is CASTLMTSRETQYF. As DNA, the CDR3 is TGTGCCAGCACCCTTATGACTAGCAGGGAGACCCAGTACTTC.

This rearrangement joins TRBV9 to TRBJ2-5, with 7 bases identical to TRBD1. The V and J ends lost 4 bases and 0 bases, in that order; junction bases with no gene match: 3. Germline CDR1 SGDLS, CDR2 YYNGEE. This CDR3 has 14 residues. CDR3 bases: TGTGCCAGCAGCAAGGGGGCCTACCAAGAGACCCAGTACTTC. Amino acids: CASSKGAYQETQYF.

This chain joins TRBV7-9 and TRBJ1-1; 7 positions match TRBD1. Trimming at V came to 7 bases and at J to 0 bases, leaving 8 bases not matched to a gene. The CDR3 is 15 residues long. CDR1 and CDR2 (germline): SEHNR, FQNEAQ (reference sequence). CDR3: CASKMPGQMNTEAFF. CDR3 DNA sequence: TGTGCCAGCAAGATGCCGGGACAGATGAACACTGAAGCTTTCTTT.